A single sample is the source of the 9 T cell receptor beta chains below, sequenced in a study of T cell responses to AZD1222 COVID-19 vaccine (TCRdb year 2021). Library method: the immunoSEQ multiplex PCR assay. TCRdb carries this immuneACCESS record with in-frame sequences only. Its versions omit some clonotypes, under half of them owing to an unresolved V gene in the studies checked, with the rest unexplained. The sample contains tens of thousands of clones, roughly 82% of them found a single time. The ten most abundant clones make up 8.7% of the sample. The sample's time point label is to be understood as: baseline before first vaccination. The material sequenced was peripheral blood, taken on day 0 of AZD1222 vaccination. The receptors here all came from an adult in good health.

The CDR3 DNA reads as TGTGCCTGGAGCACTACAGGGATAGGCGAGCAGTACTTC. Amino acid sequence: CAWSTTGIGEQYF. The V and J genes are TRBV30 and TRBJ2-7, with D tentatively TRBD1 (6 bases). The CDR3 is 13 amino acids. Germline V gene lookup returns CDR1 GTSNPN and CDR2 SVGIG (reference sequence). V was cut by 3 bases and J by 6 bases, with 15 bases left in between.

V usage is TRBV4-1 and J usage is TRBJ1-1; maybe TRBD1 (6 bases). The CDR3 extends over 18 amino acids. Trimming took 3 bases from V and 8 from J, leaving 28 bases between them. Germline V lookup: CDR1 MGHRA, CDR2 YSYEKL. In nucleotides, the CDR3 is TGCGCCAGCAGCCATCCCCTGGCGGGGGACACTGGGCCTCGGGAAGCTTTCTTT. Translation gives CASSHPLAGDTGPREAFF.

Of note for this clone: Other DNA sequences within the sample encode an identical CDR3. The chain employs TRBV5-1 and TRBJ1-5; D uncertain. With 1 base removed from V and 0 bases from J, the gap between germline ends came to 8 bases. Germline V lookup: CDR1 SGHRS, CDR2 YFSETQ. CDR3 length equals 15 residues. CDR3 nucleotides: TGCGCCAGCAGCTTGTTCGGAGATAGCAATCAGCCCCAGCATTTT. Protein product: CASSLFGDSNQPQHF.

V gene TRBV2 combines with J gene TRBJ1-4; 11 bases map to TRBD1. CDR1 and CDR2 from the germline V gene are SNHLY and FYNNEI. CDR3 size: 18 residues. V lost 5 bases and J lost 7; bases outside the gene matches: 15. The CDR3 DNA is TGTGCCAGCAGTACACCGGGGACAGGGGGTTCTCTCGTTGAAAAACTGTTTTTT. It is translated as CASSTPGTGGSLVEKLFF. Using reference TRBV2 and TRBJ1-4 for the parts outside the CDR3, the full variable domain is EPEVTQTPSHQVTQMGQEVILRCVPISNHLYFYWYRQILGQKVEFLVSFYNNEISEKSEIFDDQFSVERPDGSNFTLKIRSTKLEDSAMYFCASSTPGTGGSLVEKLFFGSGTQLSVL.

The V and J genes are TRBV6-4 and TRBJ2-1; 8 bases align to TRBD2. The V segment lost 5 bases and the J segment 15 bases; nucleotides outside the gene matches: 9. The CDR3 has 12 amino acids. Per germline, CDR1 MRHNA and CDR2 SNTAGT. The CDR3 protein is CASSNHGTSWFF. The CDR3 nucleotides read TGTGCCAGCAGTAATCACGGGACTAGTTGGTTCTTC.

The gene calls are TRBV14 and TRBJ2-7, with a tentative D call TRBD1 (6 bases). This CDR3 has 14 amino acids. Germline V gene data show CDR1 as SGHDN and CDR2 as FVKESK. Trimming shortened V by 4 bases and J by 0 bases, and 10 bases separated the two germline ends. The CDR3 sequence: CASSRGGSSYEQYF. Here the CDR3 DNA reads TGTGCCAGCAGCCGTGGGGGCAGCTCCTACGAGCAGTACTTC.

The CDR3 sequence is CASSEIEGGEQYF. The DNA for the CDR3 is TGTGCCAGCAGTGAAATAGAGGGGGGCGAGCAGTACTTC. This sequence joins TRBV2 and TRBJ2-7, with D tentatively TRBD1 or TRBD2 (6 bases each). Between the trimmed V and J ends, which lost 2 bases and 6 bases, there was a span of 11 bases. The CDR3 length is 13 residues. Germline V gene lookup returns CDR1 SNHLY and CDR2 FYNNEI.

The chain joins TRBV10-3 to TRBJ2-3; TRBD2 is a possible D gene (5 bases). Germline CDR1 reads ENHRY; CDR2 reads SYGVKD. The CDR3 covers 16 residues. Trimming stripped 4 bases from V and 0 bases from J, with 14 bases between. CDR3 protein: CAISGMIARSTDTQYF. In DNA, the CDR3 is TGTGCCATCAGTGGGATGATAGCGAGGAGCACAGATACGCAGTATTTT.

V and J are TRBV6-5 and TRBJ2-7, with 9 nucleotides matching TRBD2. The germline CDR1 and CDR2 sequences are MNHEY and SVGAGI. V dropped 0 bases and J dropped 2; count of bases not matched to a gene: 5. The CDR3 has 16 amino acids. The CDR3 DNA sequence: TGTGCCAGCAGTTACTCTCAGCGGGGGGCTGCCTACGAGCAGTACTTC. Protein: CASSYSQRGAAYEQYF.